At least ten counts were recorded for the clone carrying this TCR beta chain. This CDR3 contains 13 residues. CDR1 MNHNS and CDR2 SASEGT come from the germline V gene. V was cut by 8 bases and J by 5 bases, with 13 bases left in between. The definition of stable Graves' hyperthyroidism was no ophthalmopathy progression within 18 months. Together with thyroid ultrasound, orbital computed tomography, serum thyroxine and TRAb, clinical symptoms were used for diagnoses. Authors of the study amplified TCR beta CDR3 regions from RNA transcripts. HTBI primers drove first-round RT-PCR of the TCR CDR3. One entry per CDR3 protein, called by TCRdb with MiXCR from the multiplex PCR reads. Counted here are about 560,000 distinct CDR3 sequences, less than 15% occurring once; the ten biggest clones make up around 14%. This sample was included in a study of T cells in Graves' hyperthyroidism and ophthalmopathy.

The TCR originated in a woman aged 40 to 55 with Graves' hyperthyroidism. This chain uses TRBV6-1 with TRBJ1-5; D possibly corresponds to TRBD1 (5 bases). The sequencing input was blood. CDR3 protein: CASGAGLDQPQHF. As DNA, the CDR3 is TGTGCCAGCGGAGCAGGGTTGGATCAGCCCCAGCATTTT.